This T cell receptor (beta chain) was sequenced for a study of T cells expressing NK-cell markers. Turning to the study itself: Repertoire data for TCR beta were derived from sorted T cells (CD3+CD56+NKG2C+, CD3+CD56+NKG2C- and CD3+CD56-NKG2C+).

The CDR3 is made up of 15 amino acids. Germline V gene lookup returns CDR1 SGHRS and CDR2 YFSETQ. With the 5' RACE reads reprocessed, TCRdb shows one record per CDR3 protein and no DNA. The listing records about 460,000 distinct CDR3 sequences. Findings and caveats of the study: Of the CD8+ T cell pool in more than 5 donors, about 1.0-8% was accounted for by dominant NKG2C+ clonotypes. Researchers report these clonotypes also headed the CD3+CD56-NKG2C+ fraction in several donors. HCMV specificity of the expanded NKG2C+ T cell clones stayed unclear.

Worth noting for this clonotype: The antigen is unknown.

The sequence came from a woman in her 50s in good health. The chain links TRBV5-1 to TRBJ2-1; TCRdb gives TRBD2 as the D gene, but with no DNA this cannot be confirmed. The sequencing input was blood T cells: a sorted CD56 or NKG2C T cell subset, CD4+ or CD8+ T cells, or bulk PBMC T cells (not recorded which). The CDR3: CASWVAGGGYNEQFF.